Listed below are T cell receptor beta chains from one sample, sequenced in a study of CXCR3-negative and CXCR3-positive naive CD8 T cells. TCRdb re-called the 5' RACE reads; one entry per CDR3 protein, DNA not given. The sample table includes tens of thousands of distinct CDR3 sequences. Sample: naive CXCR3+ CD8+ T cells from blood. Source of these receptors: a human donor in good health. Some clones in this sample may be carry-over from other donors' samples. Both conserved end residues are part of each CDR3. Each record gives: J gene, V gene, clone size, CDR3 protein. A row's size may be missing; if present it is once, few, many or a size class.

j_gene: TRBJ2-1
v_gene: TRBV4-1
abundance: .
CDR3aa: CASSQVGLADNEQFF

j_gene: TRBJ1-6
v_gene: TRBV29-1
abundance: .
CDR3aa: CSAREAAENSPLHF

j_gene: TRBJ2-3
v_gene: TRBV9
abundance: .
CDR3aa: CASSGTTRTDTQYF

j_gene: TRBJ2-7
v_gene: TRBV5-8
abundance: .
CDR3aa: CASSLTGDIDEQYF

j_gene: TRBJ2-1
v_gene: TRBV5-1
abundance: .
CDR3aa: CASSWGLAGGNEQFF

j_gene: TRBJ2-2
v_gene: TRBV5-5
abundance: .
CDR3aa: CASSLPGRPGELFF

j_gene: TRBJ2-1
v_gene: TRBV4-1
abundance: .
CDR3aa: CASSLGEGSSYNEQFF

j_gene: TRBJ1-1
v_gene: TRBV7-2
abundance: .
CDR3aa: CASSARTGNTEAFF

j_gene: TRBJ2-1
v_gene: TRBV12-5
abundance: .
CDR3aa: CASGSRTGRIGEQFF

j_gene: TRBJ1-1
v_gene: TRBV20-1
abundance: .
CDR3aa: CSARDQLKFDQQAEAFF

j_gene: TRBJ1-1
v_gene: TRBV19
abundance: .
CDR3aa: CASSPLTGSDTEAFF

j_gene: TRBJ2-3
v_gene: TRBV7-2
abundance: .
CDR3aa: CASSLDVGQGKGPTDTQYF

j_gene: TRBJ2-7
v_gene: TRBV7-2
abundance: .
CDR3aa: CASSLTGLSYEQYF

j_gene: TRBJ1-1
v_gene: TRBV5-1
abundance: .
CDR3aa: CASSITGGGVTEAFF

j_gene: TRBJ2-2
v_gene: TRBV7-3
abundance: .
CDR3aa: CASSLHVSGELFF

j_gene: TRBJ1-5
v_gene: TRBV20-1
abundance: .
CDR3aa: CSARPPIWGENQPQHF

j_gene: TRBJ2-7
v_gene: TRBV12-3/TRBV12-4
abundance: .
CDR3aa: CASSVRPPPRYEQYF

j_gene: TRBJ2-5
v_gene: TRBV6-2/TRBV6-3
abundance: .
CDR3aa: CASSQRDRGETQYF

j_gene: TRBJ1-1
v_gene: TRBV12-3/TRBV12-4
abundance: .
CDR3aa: CASRTGGFTEAFF

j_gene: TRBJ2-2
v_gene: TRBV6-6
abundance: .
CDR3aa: CAVTRGSTGELFF

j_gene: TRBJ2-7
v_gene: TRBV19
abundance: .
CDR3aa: CASGPDIYYEQYF

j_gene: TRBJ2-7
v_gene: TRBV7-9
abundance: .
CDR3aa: CASSYHPGRGGYEQYF

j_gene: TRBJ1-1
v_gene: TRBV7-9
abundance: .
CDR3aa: CASSLWTVNTEAFF

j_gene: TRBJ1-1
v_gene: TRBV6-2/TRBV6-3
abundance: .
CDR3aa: CASSYARTGAEEEVFF

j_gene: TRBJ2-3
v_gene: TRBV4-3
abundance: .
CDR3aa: CASSQGGRATDTQYF

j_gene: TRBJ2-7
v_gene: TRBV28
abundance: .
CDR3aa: CASSPEGVHEQYF

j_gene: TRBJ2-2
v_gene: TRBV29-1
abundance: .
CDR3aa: CSVWTGVTGELFF

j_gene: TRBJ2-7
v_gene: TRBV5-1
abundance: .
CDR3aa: CASSVTGTWARNEQYF

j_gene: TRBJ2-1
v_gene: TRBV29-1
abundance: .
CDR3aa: CSVERGYNEQFF

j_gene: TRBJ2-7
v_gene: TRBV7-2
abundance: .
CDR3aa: CASSLAAGGLYEQYF

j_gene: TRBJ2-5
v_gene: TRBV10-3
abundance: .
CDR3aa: CAISESTGIKRETQYF

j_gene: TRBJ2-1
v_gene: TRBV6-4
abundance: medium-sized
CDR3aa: CASSVSSEYNEQFF

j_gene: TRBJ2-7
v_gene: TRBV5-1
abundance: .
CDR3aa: CASSSRQGVSYEQYF

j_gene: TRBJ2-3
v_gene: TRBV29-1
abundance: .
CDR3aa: CSVDTNPGSADTQYF

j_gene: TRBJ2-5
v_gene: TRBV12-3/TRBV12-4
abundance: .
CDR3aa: CASMTQGPADF

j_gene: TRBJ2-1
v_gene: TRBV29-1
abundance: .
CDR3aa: CSVEFGYNEQFF

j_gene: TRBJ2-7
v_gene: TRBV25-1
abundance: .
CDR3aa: CASRAPVNSYEQYF

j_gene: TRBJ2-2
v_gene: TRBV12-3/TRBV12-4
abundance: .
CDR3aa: CASSLGYVPNTGELFF

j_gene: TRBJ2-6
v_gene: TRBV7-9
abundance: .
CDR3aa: CASSPRGANVLTF

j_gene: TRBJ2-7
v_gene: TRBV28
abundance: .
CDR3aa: CASSSGTGGFEQYF